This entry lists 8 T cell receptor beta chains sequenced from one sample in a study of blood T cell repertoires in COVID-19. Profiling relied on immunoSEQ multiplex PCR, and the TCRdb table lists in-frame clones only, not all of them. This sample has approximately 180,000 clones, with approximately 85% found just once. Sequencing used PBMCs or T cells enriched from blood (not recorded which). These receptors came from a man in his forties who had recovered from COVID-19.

Here the CDR3 DNA reads TGCGCCAGCAGCTCCGCAGGGGGCAGTGGGGCCAACGTCCTGACTTTC. Its protein is CASSSAGGSGANVLTF. This chain uses TRBV5-1 with TRBJ2-6; 8 bases align to TRBD1. From germline, CDR1 is SGHRS and CDR2 YFSETQ. The V and J ends lost 3 bases and 3 bases, in that order; junction bases with no gene match: 5. CDR3 length equals 16 residues.

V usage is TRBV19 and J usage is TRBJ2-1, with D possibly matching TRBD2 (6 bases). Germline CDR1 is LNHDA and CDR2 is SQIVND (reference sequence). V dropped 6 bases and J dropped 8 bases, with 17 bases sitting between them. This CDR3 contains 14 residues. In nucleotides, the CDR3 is TGTGCCAGTAGGATGTCAGCGGGCGTGGATGAGCAGTTCTTC. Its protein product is CASRMSAGVDEQFF.

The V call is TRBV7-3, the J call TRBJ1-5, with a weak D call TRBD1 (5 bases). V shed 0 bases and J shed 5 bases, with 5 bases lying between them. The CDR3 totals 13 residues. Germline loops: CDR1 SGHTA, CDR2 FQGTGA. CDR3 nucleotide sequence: TGTGCCAGCAGCTTAACAGGGGATCAGCCCCAGCATTTT. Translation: CASSLTGDQPQHF.

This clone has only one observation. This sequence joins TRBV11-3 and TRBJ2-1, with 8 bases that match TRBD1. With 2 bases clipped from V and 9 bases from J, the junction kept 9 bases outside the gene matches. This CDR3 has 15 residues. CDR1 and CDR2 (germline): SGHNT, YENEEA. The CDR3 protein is CASSLSTGGSGEQFF. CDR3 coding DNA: TGTGCCAGCAGCTTATCAACAGGGGGTTCTGGTGAGCAGTTCTTC.

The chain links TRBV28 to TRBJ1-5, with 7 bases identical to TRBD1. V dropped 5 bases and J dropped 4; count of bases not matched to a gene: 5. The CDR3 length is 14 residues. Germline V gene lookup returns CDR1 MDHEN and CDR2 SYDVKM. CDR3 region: CASSPGTANQPQHF. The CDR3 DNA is TGTGCCAGCAGTCCCGGGACAGCTAATCAGCCCCAGCATTTT.

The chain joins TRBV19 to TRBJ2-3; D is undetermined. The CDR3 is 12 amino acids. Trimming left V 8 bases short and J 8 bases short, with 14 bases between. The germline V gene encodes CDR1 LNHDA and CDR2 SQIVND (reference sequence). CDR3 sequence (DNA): TGTGCCAGTGGCGCCCCCCTAGGTACGCAGTATTTT. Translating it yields CASGAPLGTQYF.

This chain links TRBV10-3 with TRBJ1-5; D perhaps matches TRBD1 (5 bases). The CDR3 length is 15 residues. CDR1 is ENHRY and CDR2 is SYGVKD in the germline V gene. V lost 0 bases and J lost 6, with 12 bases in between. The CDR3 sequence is CAISESPGRGQPQHF. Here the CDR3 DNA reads TGTGCCATCAGTGAGTCCCCAGGAAGGGGTCAGCCCCAGCATTTT.

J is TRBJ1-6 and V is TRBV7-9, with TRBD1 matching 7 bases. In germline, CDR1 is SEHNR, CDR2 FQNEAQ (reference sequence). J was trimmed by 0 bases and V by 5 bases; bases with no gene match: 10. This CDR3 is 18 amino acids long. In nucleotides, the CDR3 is TGTGCCAGCAGCGAGGTTCGACAGGGCAGCTCCTATAATTCACCCCTCCACTTT. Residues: CASSEVRQGSSYNSPLHF.